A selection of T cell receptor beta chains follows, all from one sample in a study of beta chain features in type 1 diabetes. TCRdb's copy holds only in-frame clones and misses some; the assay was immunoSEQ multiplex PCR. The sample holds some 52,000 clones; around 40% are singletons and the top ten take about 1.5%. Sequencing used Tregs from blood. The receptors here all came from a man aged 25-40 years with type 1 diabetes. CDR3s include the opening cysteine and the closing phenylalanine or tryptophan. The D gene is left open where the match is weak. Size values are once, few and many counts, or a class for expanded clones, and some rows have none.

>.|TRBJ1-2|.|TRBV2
CASKGSLASNYGYTF
TGTGCCAGCAAGGGATCACTAGCTTCTAACTATGGCTACACCTTC
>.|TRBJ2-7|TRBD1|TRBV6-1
CASSEAGGGHEQYF
TGTGCCAGCAGTGAGGCAGGGGGCGGCCACGAGCAGTACTTC
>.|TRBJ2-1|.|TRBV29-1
CSVEGLVDNEQFF
TGCAGCGTTGAAGGGCTAGTGGACAATGAGCAGTTCTTC
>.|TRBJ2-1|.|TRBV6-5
CASSYEAVSLGNEQFF
TGTGCCAGCAGTTACGAGGCTGTGAGTCTTGGGAATGAGCAGTTCTTC
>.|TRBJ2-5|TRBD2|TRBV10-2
CASRKGTSGREEQYF
TGCGCCAGCAGAAAAGGGACTAGCGGGAGGGAAGAGCAGTACTTC
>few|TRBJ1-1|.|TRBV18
CASSPGTGGVTEAFF
TGTGCCAGCTCACCCGGTACAGGTGGGGTGACTGAAGCTTTCTTT
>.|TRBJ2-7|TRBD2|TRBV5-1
CASSLGGGTYEQYF
TGCGCCAGCAGCTTGGGGGGGGGTACCTACGAGCAGTACTTC
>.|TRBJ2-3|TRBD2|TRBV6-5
CASKAGVVADTQYF
TGTGCCAGCAAGGCGGGAGTGGTCGCAGATACGCAGTATTTT
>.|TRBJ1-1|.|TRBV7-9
CASSLEPNTEAFF
TGTGCCAGCAGCTTAGAGCCGAACACTGAAGCTTTCTTT
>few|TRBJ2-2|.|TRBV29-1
CSAIDRDTGELFF
TGCAGCGCAATAGACAGAGACACCGGGGAGCTGTTTTTT
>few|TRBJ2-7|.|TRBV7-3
CASSTTDSYEQYF
TGTGCCAGCAGCACTACGGACAGCTACGAGCAGTACTTC
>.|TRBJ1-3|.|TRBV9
CASSVASGGSGTIYF
TGTGCCAGCAGCGTAGCAAGCGGAGGAAGTGGAACCATATATTTT
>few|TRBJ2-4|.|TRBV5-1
CASSLPGVLAKNIQYF
TGCGCCAGCAGCTTGCCGGGAGTCTTAGCCAAAAACATTCAGTACTTC
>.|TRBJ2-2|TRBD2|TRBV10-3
CAISGLAGSINTGELFF
TGTGCCATCAGCGGACTAGCGGGGTCAATTAACACCGGGGAGCTGTTTTTT
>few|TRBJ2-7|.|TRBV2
CASSVTSHFINF
TGTGCCAGCAGTGTCACTAGTCACTTCATTAACTTC
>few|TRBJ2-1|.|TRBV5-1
CASSWSRLRYNEQFF
TGCGCCAGCAGCTGGTCACGACTCCGATACAATGAGCAGTTCTTC
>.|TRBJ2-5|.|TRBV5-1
CASRYRDTKQETQYF
TGCGCCAGCAGATACCGGGACACCAAACAAGAGACCCAGTACTTC
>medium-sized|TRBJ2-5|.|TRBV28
CASIQEETQYF
TGTGCCAGCATCCAGGAAGAGACCCAGTACTTC
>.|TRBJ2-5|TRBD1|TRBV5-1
CASSLASGTGSETQYF
TGCGCCAGCAGCTTGGCCTCTGGGACAGGGTCGGAGACCCAGTACTTC
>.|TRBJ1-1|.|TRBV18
CASSPPIREGLTEAFF
TGTGCCAGCTCACCCCCTATCCGGGAGGGGCTCACTGAAGCTTTCTTT
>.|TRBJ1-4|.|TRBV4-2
CASSPGGTNEKLFF
TGTGCCAGCAGCCCCGGTGGAACTAATGAAAAACTGTTTTTT
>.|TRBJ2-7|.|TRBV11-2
CASSARDGSTYEQYF
TGTGCCAGCAGCGCCCGGGACGGGAGCACCTACGAGCAGTACTTC
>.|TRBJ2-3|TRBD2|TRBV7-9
CASSLVAGGDTQYF
TGTGCCAGCAGCCTAGTAGCGGGAGGAGATACGCAGTATTTT
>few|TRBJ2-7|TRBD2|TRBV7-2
CASSPPAGGPNSYEQYF
TGTGCCAGCAGCCCCCCAGCGGGAGGGCCGAACTCCTACGAGCAGTACTTC
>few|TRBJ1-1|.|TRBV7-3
CASSAQGYTEAFF
TGTGCCAGCAGCGCACAGGGTTACACTGAAGCTTTCTTT
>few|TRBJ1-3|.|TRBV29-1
CSVSGTSGNTIYF
TGCAGCGTCAGCGGGACATCAGGAAACACCATATATTTT
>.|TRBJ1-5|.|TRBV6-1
CASNDSGGGQPQHF
TGTGCCAGCAACGACTCGGGCGGGGGTCAGCCCCAGCATTTT
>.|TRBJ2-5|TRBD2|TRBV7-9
CASSGGLAGGEETQYF
TGTGCCAGCTCCGGTGGTCTAGCGGGAGGGGAGGAGACCCAGTACTTC
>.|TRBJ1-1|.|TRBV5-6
CASRGWGRSTEAFF
TGTGCCAGCCGGGGTTGGGGGCGCTCCACTGAAGCTTTCTTT
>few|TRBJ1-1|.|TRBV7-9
CASSLGGVQGAFF
TGTGCCAGCAGCTTGGGGGGAGTGCAAGGAGCTTTCTTT
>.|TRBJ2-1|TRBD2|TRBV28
CASARLAGRGANDQFF
TGTGCCAGCGCCAGGCTAGCGGGACGCGGGGCAAATGATCAGTTCTTC
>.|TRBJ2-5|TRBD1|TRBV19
CASSIGATGSQETQYF
TGTGCCAGTAGTATAGGGGCGACAGGGAGTCAAGAGACCCAGTACTTC
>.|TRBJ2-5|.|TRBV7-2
CASSITSLETQYF
TGTGCCAGCAGCATAACTAGCTTGGAGACCCAGTACTTC
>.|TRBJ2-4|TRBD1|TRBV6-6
CASSSADRGYIQYF
TGTGCCAGCAGTTCGGCCGACAGGGGGTACATTCAGTACTTC
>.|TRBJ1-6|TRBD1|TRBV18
CASSPGQGAYSPLHF
TGTGCCAGCTCACCCGGACAGGGGGCGTATTCACCCCTCCACTTT
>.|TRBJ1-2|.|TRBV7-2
CASSRGGGYGYTF
TGTGCCAGCAGCCGGGGGGGTGGCTATGGCTACACCTTC
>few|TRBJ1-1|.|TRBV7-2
CASSLYGNTEAFF
TGTGCCAGCAGCTTATACGGGAACACTGAAGCTTTCTTT
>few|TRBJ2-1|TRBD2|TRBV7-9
CASSSGRGFSGSHDNEQFF
TGTGCCAGCAGCTCAGGCCGAGGATTTAGCGGGAGCCACGACAATGAGCAGTTCTTC
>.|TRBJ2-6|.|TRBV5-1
CASSATGSSGANVLTF
TGCGCCAGCAGCGCGACCGGGTCCTCTGGGGCCAACGTCCTGACTTTC
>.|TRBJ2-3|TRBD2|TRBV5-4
CASTLRLAGDSDTQYF
TGTGCCAGCACCCTGAGACTAGCGGGAGACTCAGATACGCAGTATTTT
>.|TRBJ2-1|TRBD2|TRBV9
CASSVAGGSHNEQFF
TGTGCCAGCAGCGTCGCGGGAGGATCCCACAATGAGCAGTTCTTC
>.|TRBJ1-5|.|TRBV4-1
CASSQAGGFGQPQHF
TGCGCCAGCAGCCAAGCAGGAGGTTTCGGACAGCCCCAGCATTTT
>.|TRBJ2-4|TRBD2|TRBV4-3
CASSQEGPLSGRIHKNIQYF
TGCGCCAGCAGCCAAGAAGGGCCTTTAAGCGGGAGGATTCACAAAAACATTCAGTACTTC